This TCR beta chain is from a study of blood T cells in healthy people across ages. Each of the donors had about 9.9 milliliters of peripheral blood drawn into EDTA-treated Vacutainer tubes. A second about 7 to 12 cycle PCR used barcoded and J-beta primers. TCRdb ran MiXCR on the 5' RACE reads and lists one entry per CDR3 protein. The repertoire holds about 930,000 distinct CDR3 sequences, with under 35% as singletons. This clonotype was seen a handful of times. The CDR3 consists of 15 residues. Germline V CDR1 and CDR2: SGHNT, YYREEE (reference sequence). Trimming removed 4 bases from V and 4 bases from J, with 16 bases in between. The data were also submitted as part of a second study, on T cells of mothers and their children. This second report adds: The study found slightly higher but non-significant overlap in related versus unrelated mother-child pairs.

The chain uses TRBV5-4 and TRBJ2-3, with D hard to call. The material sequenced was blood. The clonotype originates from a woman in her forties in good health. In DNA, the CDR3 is TGTGCCAGCAGCCCGTCCTTAGTGGGATCAGATACGCAGTATTTT. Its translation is CASSPSLVGSDTQYF.